Below, 17 T cell receptor beta chains from the same sample are listed, as sequenced in a study of OX40 agonist ivuxolimab in advanced cancers. Assay used: immunoSEQ multiplex PCR; TCRdb lists only in-frame clones, some missing. The repertoire holds 150,000 to 190,000 clones, with approximately 94% as singletons. The input for sequencing was CD4+ or CD8+ T cells sorted from blood, taken in a trial of the OX40 agonist ivuxolimab. These TCRs come from an adult with an advanced solid tumor such as melanoma, head and neck, liver or kidney cancer.

J is TRBJ2-7 and V is TRBV5-8; D perhaps matches TRBD1 (5 bases). Germline V CDR1 and CDR2: SGHTS, YDEGEE. V dropped 4 bases and J dropped 0 bases, with 17 bases sitting between them. This CDR3 is built from 16 residues. Here the CDR3 reads CASSGITTETSYEQYF. CDR3 nucleotide sequence: TGTGCCAGCAGCGGCATAACGACAGAGACCTCCTACGAGCAGTACTTC.

The CDR3: CSVRDRGPYEQYF. CDR3 coding DNA: TGCAGCGTCCGGGACAGGGGGCCGTACGAGCAGTACTTC. The V call is TRBV29-1, the J call TRBJ2-7; 12 bases line up with TRBD1. Trimming at V came to 6 bases and at J to 4 bases, leaving 4 bases not matched to a gene. Germline values: CDR1 SQVTM, CDR2 ANQGSEA. This CDR3 has 13 amino acids.

This sequence joins TRBV4-3 and TRBJ1-1, with D unclear. Per germline, CDR1 LGHNA and CDR2 YSLEER. With 0 bases removed from V and 4 bases from J, the gap between germline ends came to 9 bases. This CDR3 has 14 residues. DNA for the CDR3: TGCGCCAGCAGCCAAGAGCGTCAGTCCACTGAAGCTTTCTTT. Protein product: CASSQERQSTEAFF.

The chain joins TRBV10-3 to TRBJ2-3; D gene ambiguous. Germline-derived CDR1 and CDR2 are ENHRY and SYGVKD. CDR3 size: 16 residues. Between the trimmed V and J ends, which lost 7 bases and 0 bases, there was a span of 17 bases. The CDR3 DNA is TGTGCCATCAATCTAAGCGAACAAAGTAGCACAGATACGCAGTATTTT. Its protein is CAINLSEQSSTDTQYF.

The chain links TRBV4-3 to TRBJ2-7; D may match TRBD1 or TRBD2 (5 bases each). CDR1 LGHNA and CDR2 YSLEER come from the germline V gene. Trimming cost V 1 base and J 2 bases, with 15 bases left between them. This CDR3 is built from 16 residues. The CDR3 region is CASSQVWGFYAYEQYF. CDR3 coding DNA: TGCGCCAGCAGCCAAGTTTGGGGGTTCTATGCCTACGAGCAGTACTTC.

The genes are TRBV2 and TRBJ1-1, with 7 bases lining up with TRBD1. Germline V gives CDR1 SNHLY, CDR2 FYNNEI. The CDR3 is 14 residues long. J gave up 4 bases and V 7 bases, and 9 bases lay outside the gene matches. Written as DNA, the CDR3 is TGTGCCAGCACCAAGACAGGGATGGGCACTGAAGCTTTCTTT. Translation: CASTKTGMGTEAFF.

This rearrangement joins TRBV18 to TRBJ2-7; 10 nucleotides align to TRBD1. J gave up 0 bases and V 8 bases, and 7 bases lay outside the gene matches. The germline V gene has CDR1 KGHSH and CDR2 LQKENI. This CDR3 comprises 15 residues. CDR3 region: CASQDRGRNSYEQYF. CDR3 bases: TGTGCCAGCCAAGACAGGGGGCGAAACTCCTACGAGCAGTACTTC.

V gene TRBV28 combines with J gene TRBJ2-5, with D tentatively TRBD1 (6 bases). The DNA end favors TRBJ2-7, so the J call may be wrong. Germline lookup yields CDR1 MDHEN and CDR2 SYDVKM. CDR3 length: 15 residues. In nucleotides, the CDR3 is TGTGCCAGCAGTGATACAGGGACCGCTCCCTACGAGCAGTACTTC. Translating it yields CASSDTGTAPYEQYF.

The chain combines TRBV29-1 with TRBJ2-3, with TRBD2 as a possible D gene (6 bases). Germline V gives CDR1 SQVTM, CDR2 ANQGSEA. The V gene lost 7 bases and the J gene lost 3 bases, with 20 bases spanning the gap. The CDR3 has 15 residues. CDR3 sequence: CSAPPARGATDTQYF. DNA of the CDR3: TGCAGCGCCCCACCGGCGCGGGGAGCGACAGATACGCAGTATTTT.

The chain recombines TRBV4-2 with TRBJ2-7, with a possible D match to TRBD1 (5 bases). Per germline, CDR1 LGHNA and CDR2 YNFKEQ. The CDR3 has 14 residues. Trimming removed 5 bases from V and 0 bases from J, with 11 bases in between. Written as DNA, the CDR3 is TGTGCCAGCAGCGCATACAGGCACTCCTACGAGCAGTACTTC. Amino acid sequence: CASSAYRHSYEQYF.

V usage is TRBV4-3 and J usage is TRBJ2-2; D perhaps matches TRBD2 (6 bases). Trimming took off 0 bases at V and 2 bases at J, with 16 bases between the two ends. Per germline, CDR1 LGHNA and CDR2 YSLEER. There are 18 residues in the CDR3. The CDR3 loop reads CASSQEGRLAVNTGELFF. Written as DNA, the CDR3 is TGCGCCAGCAGCCAAGAAGGGAGGTTAGCGGTTAACACCGGGGAGCTGTTTTTT.

CDR3 sequence (DNA): TGTGCCAGCAGGATGAGAGCTAGCACAGATACGCAGTATTTT. Residues: CASRMRASTDTQYF. The chain is built from TRBV6-1 and TRBJ2-3, with unresolved D. The CDR3 spans 14 residues. Trimming cost V 6 bases and J 0 bases, with 10 bases left between them. The germline V gene has CDR1 MNHNS and CDR2 SASEGT.

This clone was detected only a few times. The chain has TRBV5-1 and TRBJ1-5, with 7 nucleotides matching TRBD1. Unmatched junction bases numbered 8, after V lost 3 bases and J lost 8 bases. The length of the CDR3 is 14 residues. Germline CDR1 reads SGHRS; CDR2 reads YFSETQ. The DNA for the CDR3 is TGCGCCAGCAGCTCGGGACAGCTTGAGGAGCCCCAGCATTTT. Its protein product is CASSSGQLEEPQHF.

This clone was observed once. This rearrangement joins TRBV21-1 to TRBJ1-1; no check of the table's D call, TRBD1, against the DNA was made. TRBV21-1 is a recognized pseudogene. The CDR3 has 15 residues. The CDR3 coding sequence is TGTGCCAGCAGCAAGTACAGGGGGGAGAACACTGAAGCTTTCTTT. This sequence encodes CASSKYRGENTEAFF.

The genes are TRBV4-1 and TRBJ1-1; tentatively, D is TRBD1 (5 bases). This CDR3 region has 14 residues. Between the trimmed V and J ends, which lost 0 bases and 11 bases, there was a span of 16 bases. CDR1 and CDR2 from the germline V gene are MGHRA and YSYEKL. Written as DNA, the CDR3 is TGCGCCAGCAGCCAAGACCCTCAGGGAGGTACGGCTTTCTTT. Encoded protein: CASSQDPQGGTAFF.

V usage is TRBV7-2 and J usage is TRBJ1-1, with a weak D call TRBD1 (6 bases). Germline loops: CDR1 SGHTA, CDR2 FQGNSA. V lost 0 bases and J lost 0, with 14 bases in between. The CDR3 sequence is 17 residues long. Written as DNA, the CDR3 is TGTGCCAGCAGCTTAGCAGCCAGGGGACCAATGAACACTGAAGCTTTCTTT. Translating it yields CASSLAARGPMNTEAFF.

This clone occurred once. The CDR3 region is CASSPGQGHSYEQYF. The CDR3 nucleotides are TGCGCCAGCAGCCCCGGACAGGGCCATTCCTACGAGCAGTACTTC. The chain has TRBV4-3 and TRBJ2-5; TRBD1 agrees at 8 bases. Near its end, the DNA agrees better with TRBJ2-7, so the J call may be wrong. The CDR3 spans 15 residues. Germline CDR1 is LGHNA and CDR2 is YSLEER.